What follows are 3 T cell receptor beta chains derived from one specimen sequenced in a study of T cells after posttransplantation cyclophosphamide. The method was immunoSEQ multiplex PCR; TCRdb's version includes in-frame clones alone and lacks a portion of them. The sample has about 21,000 clones, nearly 99% seen once; the top ten hold 0.1% to 0.15%. The material sequenced was naive CD8+ T cells sorted from PBMCs. These TCRs come from a man in his forties or fifties in good health, CMV-negative, and a related stem cell transplant donor.

The genes are TRBV10-3 and TRBJ2-1; 8 bases fit TRBD2. Germline V CDR1 and CDR2: ENHRY, SYGVKD. The CDR3 extends over 15 amino acids. The J segment lost 7 bases and the V segment lost 0 bases, leaving 5 bases of the junction unmatched. The CDR3 loop is CAISESLGLGNEQFF. In DNA form, the CDR3 reads TGTGCCATCAGTGAGTCGTTGGGACTAGGAAATGAGCAGTTCTTC.

This chain connects TRBV10-3 to TRBJ2-2, with TRBD1 as a possible D gene (5 bases). From germline, CDR1 is ENHRY and CDR2 SYGVKD. The CDR3 is 13 residues long. Deletions cut 8 bases from V and 0 bases from J, with 7 bases between. CDR3 residues: CAIFRANTGELFF. The CDR3 bases are TGTGCCATCTTCAGGGCGAACACCGGGGAGCTGTTTTTT.

The CDR3 nucleotides are TGTGCCAGCGGGGGGGTGAGCTCCTACAATGAGCAGTTCTTC. It is translated as CASGGVSSYNEQFF. The genes are TRBV28 and TRBJ2-1; the match to TRBD2 covers 7 bases. Trimming cost V 8 bases and J 0 bases; bases outside gene matches: 4. Germline CDR1 is MDHEN and CDR2 is SYDVKM. CDR3 length equals 14 residues.